The present entry profiles one TCR beta chain with its context. Its antigen remains undetermined. No base qualities exist here, and no much larger clone lies one base off it. Donors were patients with limited-stage small-cell lung cancer who underwent surgical resection in Hangzhou, China, between the late 2000s and the early 2020s. Every donor underwent upfront surgery with no preoperative chemotherapy or radiotherapy, and no donor received immunotherapy either before or after surgery. All 20 or so patients in the sequenced cohort were identified as smokers or heavy second-hand smokers. Adjacent normal lung tissue was taken at least 2 cm away from the tumor margin, and two pathologists confirmed morphologically that the tissue was free of malignant cells. The study used multi-region TCR-beta sequencing of resected limited-stage small-cell lung cancers together with tumor-adjacent lung tissue to characterize T cell repertoire heterogeneity. The AllPrep DNA/RNA FFPE Kit (Qiagen) was used to extract genomic DNA from FFPE tissue.

TCR-beta CDR3 regions were amplified from genomic DNA with the immunoSEQ hsTCRB Kit using multiplexed V- and J-gene primers. Unique DNA barcodes were added in a second PCR, and the samples were pooled together with one negative control and one positive control. Sequencing of the pooled TCR-beta libraries was performed on an Illumina MiSeq using a 150-cycle paired-end protocol. From the authors' description of their analysis: Adaptive Biotechnologies processed the raw sequencing data and produced a report containing normalized, annotated TCR-beta repertoires. T-cell density was calculated by normalizing TCR-beta templates to usable DNA, with usable DNA estimated through amplification of housekeeping genes. Richness counted unique rearrangements, and clonality was defined as 1 minus Pielou's evenness. The clones in this table, taken by TCRdb from immuneACCESS, are in-frame only. Not every clone is retained; where verified, under half of the shortfall comes from an unresolved V gene, and the cause of the rest is unknown. The D gene and trimming were derived from the DNA, and the V and J assignments and clone size from that table. The sample data list 7,000 or so clones, and 80% to 90% of these were observed just once. Roughly 4.5% of the sample rests with the top ten.

This sample stems from a study of T cells and copy number aberrations in small-cell lung cancer (dated by TCRdb to the early 2020s). Some background on the complete study: To relate T cell metrics to mutations and copy number aberrations, the same tumor regions underwent both TCR repertoire sequencing and whole-exome sequencing. Tumor TCR data existed for over 16 patients, and 14 patients had TCR data from both tumor tissue and normal tissue.

The full study reports these points: The study was limited by a small sample size because surgical resection is uncommon in small-cell lung cancer, and validation of the findings is required. Every specimen was formalin-fixed paraffin-embedded tissue, a material known to introduce sequencing artifacts. Lower T-cell density, richness and clonality were observed in tumors than in adjacent lung tissue, although the difference in density was not significant.

CDR1 MDHEN and CDR2 SYDVKM were looked up in the germline V gene. The CDR3 runs 14 residues from the cysteine to the phenylalanine. The DNA shown is the 42-base CDR3, in frame from base 1. V loses 5 bases of germline sequence and J loses 3 bases, and the interval between the two ends is 13 bases. Here the chain combines TRBV28 and TRBJ1-1; the D gene is not confidently resolved. This receptor was identified in a woman between 50 and 59 years old with small cell lung cancer. Sequencing input: normal tissue next to the tumor. For the CDR3, the sequence is CASSPLTKYTEAFF. The nucleotide sequence is TGTGCCAGCAGTCCGCTTACTAAATACACTGAAGCTTTCTTT.